A single sample gave rise to the 24 T cell receptor beta chains below, sequenced in a study of blood T cell repertoires in COVID-19. The repertoire was sequenced with immunoSEQ multiplex PCR; TCRdb's copy has only in-frame clones and lacks some. The table includes over 250,000 clones, around 82% detected once. The material sequenced was peripheral blood. The receptor source for this set is a woman aged 45-65 years who had recovered from COVID-19.

The V and J genes are TRBV29-1 and TRBJ2-7; no clear D. From germline, CDR1 is SQVTM and CDR2 ANQGSEA. The CDR3 spans 12 residues. The V gene lost 2 bases and the J gene lost 4 bases, with 9 bases spanning the gap. The DNA of the CDR3 is TGCAGCGTTGAACATCGAGGTTACGAGCAGTACTTC. It encodes CSVEHRGYEQYF.

By frequency in the sample, this clone is medium-sized. The rearrangement joins TRBV12-3 or TRBV12-4 to TRBJ2-7; no definite D call. Trimming cost V 5 bases and J 3 bases, with 11 bases left between them. The CDR3 covers 13 residues. In nucleotides, the CDR3 is TGTGCCAGCAGTACGACAAGCAACTACGAGCAGTACTTC. It translates to CASSTTSNYEQYF.

The chain uses TRBV19 and TRBJ2-1, with TRBD2 matching over 7 bases. Per the germline V gene, CDR1 is LNHDA and CDR2 is SQIVND (reference sequence). The CDR3 is made up of 18 amino acids. After removal of 9 bases from V and 1 base from J, the junction contained 18 bases not matched to a gene. The chain's CDR3 is CASRDPTGAGASYNEQFF. The DNA for the CDR3 is TGTGCCAGCCGCGACCCGACCGGGGCGGGAGCTTCCTACAATGAGCAGTTCTTC.

The rearrangement joins TRBV24-1 to TRBJ2-1, with TRBD2 identical over 9 bases. The CDR3 loop spans 16 amino acids. Trimming took 2 bases from V and 3 from J; bases not matched to a gene: 4. Germline CDR1 KGHDR, CDR2 SFDVKD. In DNA, the CDR3 is TGTGCCACCAGTGATTCCAGCGGGAGGAACTACAATGAGCAGTTCTTC. This sequence encodes CATSDSSGRNYNEQFF.

This sequence joins TRBV20-1 and TRBJ1-1; unclear D gene. V lost 2 bases to trimming and J lost 5 bases, with 3 bases between them. There are 10 residues in the CDR3. Germline loops: CDR1 DFQATT, CDR2 SNEGSKA (reference sequence). The CDR3 DNA reads TGCAGTGCTAGACGGACTGAAGCTTTCTTT. Protein: CSARRTEAFF.

This chain links TRBV24-1 with TRBJ1-1; 7 bases agree with TRBD1. This CDR3 contains 13 residues. Germline V gene data show CDR1 as KGHDR and CDR2 as SFDVKD. J was trimmed by 2 bases and V by 7 bases; bases with no gene match: 3. The chain's CDR3 is CATRGQSNTEAFF. The CDR3 DNA is TGTGCCACCAGGGGACAGTCCAACACTGAAGCTTTCTTT.

This clone was counted between two and nine times. J is TRBJ1-1 and V is TRBV5-1; D gene uncertain. The V end lost 2 bases, the J end lost 6 bases, and 11 bases lay between the germline ends. The CDR3 length is 13 residues. CDR1 SGHRS and CDR2 YFSETQ come from the germline V gene. This CDR3 is CASSFARLSEAFF. For the CDR3, the DNA is TGCGCCAGCAGCTTTGCCAGACTCTCTGAAGCTTTCTTT.

This rearrangement joins TRBV11-3 to TRBJ2-1; D gene unclear. V was pared by 3 bases and J by 8 bases, with 8 bases between. The germline gives CDR1 SGHNT, CDR2 YENEEA. The length of the CDR3 is 12 residues. The CDR3 DNA reads as TGTGCCAGCAGCTTGTCATCGGATGAGCAGTTCTTC. Residues: CASSLSSDEQFF.

V and J are TRBV6-5 and TRBJ2-7, with D perhaps TRBD1 (5 bases). The CDR3 totals 13 residues. With 8 bases removed from V and 2 bases from J, the gap between germline ends came to 13 bases. CDR1 is MNHEY, CDR2 SVGAGI, per germline. CDR3 sequence reads: CASADTPTYEQYF. Here the CDR3 DNA reads TGTGCCAGCGCGGACACCCCTACCTACGAGCAGTACTTC.

The J gene is TRBJ2-7, the V gene TRBV21-1; the DNA was not used to check the table's D call, TRBD2. TRBV21-1 is a recognized pseudogene. The CDR3 has 15 residues. The CDR3 DNA sequence: TGTGCCAGCTTGTTAAAACGGGAGGGCCCATACGAGCAGTACTTC. The encoded protein is CASLLKREGPYEQYF.

The chain employs TRBV5-1 and TRBJ2-2; 9 bases align to TRBD1. This CDR3 contains 15 residues. Germline CDR1 is SGHRS and CDR2 is YFSETQ. V was pared by 1 base and J by 4 bases, with 2 bases of the junction left unmatched. The CDR3 region has the DNA TGCGCCAGCAGCTTGACACAGGGGGCCACCGGGGAGCTGTTTTTT. Residues: CASSLTQGATGELFF.

This clone was detected once. The V call is TRBV13, the J call TRBJ1-1; perhaps TRBD1 as D (5 bases). The CDR3 has 14 residues. Trimming cost V 3 bases and J 1 base, with 9 bases left between them. From germline, CDR1 is PRHDT and CDR2 FYEKMQ (reference sequence). DNA of the CDR3: TGTGCCAGCAGCTTGACAGAGACGAACACTGAAGCTTTCTTT. Translated: CASSLTETNTEAFF.

This chain joins TRBV19 and TRBJ1-2; TRBD1 matches at 10 bases. CDR1 is LNHDA, CDR2 SQIVND, per germline (reference sequence). The CDR3 has 15 residues. Unmatched junction bases numbered 5, after V lost 3 bases and J lost 4 bases. CDR3 protein: CASSIPGTGAYGYTF. The DNA of the CDR3 is TGTGCCAGTAGTATTCCCGGGACAGGGGCCTATGGCTACACCTTC.

This clone was seen once. This sequence joins TRBV30 and TRBJ2-1; tentatively, D is TRBD2 (5 bases). CDR3 length equals 15 residues. Trimming cost V 3 bases and J 7 bases, with 19 bases left between them. Per germline, CDR1 GTSNPN and CDR2 SVGIG (reference sequence). The CDR3 loop is CAWSDYSAHLNEQFF. As DNA, the CDR3 is TGTGCCTGGAGCGACTATTCCGCACATTTGAATGAGCAGTTCTTC.

This clone was observed a handful of times. J is TRBJ1-6 and V is TRBV19; TRBD1 agrees at 9 bases. The CDR3 consists of 13 residues. Trimming removed 3 bases from V and 9 bases from J; junction bases left unmatched: 0. Germline CDR1 LNHDA, CDR2 SQIVND (reference sequence). CDR3 loop: CASSMGQGSPLHF. The CDR3, as DNA: TGTGCCAGTAGTATGGGACAGGGTTCACCCCTCCACTTT.

The chain couples TRBV24-1 to TRBJ2-1; 7 bases are a match to TRBD1. In germline, CDR1 is KGHDR, CDR2 SFDVKD. The trim removed 5 bases at V and 4 bases at J, leaving 4 bases unmatched. The CDR3 runs to 14 residues. DNA of the CDR3: TGTGCCACCAGTGCAACAGGGGCATACAATGAGCAGTTCTTC. Protein: CATSATGAYNEQFF.

This sequence joins TRBV5-1 and TRBJ1-4; D is possibly TRBD1 (6 bases). CDR1 is SGHRS and CDR2 is YFSETQ in the germline V gene. CDR3 length: 14 amino acids. V was clipped by 4 bases and J by 6 bases, with 13 bases between them. The CDR3, as DNA: TGCGCCAGCAGCCCACAGGGTCGGTATGAAAAACTGTTTTTT. Translation gives CASSPQGRYEKLFF.

The chain has TRBV7-2 and TRBJ1-1; D is undetermined. Germline lookup yields CDR1 SGHTA and CDR2 FQGNSA. The V gene lost 7 bases and the J gene lost 8 bases, with 20 bases spanning the gap. CDR3 length: 14 amino acids. The DNA for the CDR3 is TGTGCCAGCACCCCGGGGATGGCGATGATAGAAGCTTTCTTT. Its protein product is CASTPGMAMIEAFF.

Comments on this clone: The sample contains more than one DNA sequence encoding this CDR3. The rearrangement links TRBV5-4 to TRBJ2-3, with D perhaps TRBD2 (7 bases). CDR3 size: 15 residues. Germline V gene sequence: CDR1 SGHNT, CDR2 YYREEE (reference sequence). Trimming cost V 0 bases and J 3 bases, with 11 bases left between them. As DNA, the CDR3 is TGTGCCAGCAGCTTGGCGGGGGGCCGAACAGATACGCAGTATTTT. It is translated as CASSLAGGRTDTQYF.

This clone was observed a single time. The chain carries TRBV7-2 and TRBJ2-4, with TRBD2 identical over 9 bases. Germline V CDR1 and CDR2: SGHTA, FQGNSA. The CDR3 has 15 residues. The ends lost 5 bases at V and 6 bases at J; junction bases unmatched: 8. CDR3 nucleotides: TGTGCCAGCAGCCGCACTAGCGGGCCAGTAAACATTCAGTACTTC. Encoded protein: CASSRTSGPVNIQYF.

In its sample, this clone was seen once. The chain joins TRBV19 to TRBJ2-2; 10 bases line up with TRBD2. The germline gives CDR1 LNHDA, CDR2 SQIVND (reference sequence). This CDR3 is 15 amino acids long. Trimming cost V 5 bases and J 4 bases; bases outside gene matches: 4. This CDR3 reads CASSLLAGSTGELFF. CDR3 DNA: TGTGCCAGTAGTTTACTAGCGGGAAGCACCGGGGAGCTGTTTTTT. Variable domain in full (rest from reference TRBV19 and TRBJ2-2): DGGITQSPKYLFRKEGQNVTLSCEQNLNHDAMYWYRQDPGQGLRLIYYSQIVNDFQKGDIAEGYSVSREKKESFPLTVTSAQKNPTAFYLCASSLLAGSTGELFFGEGSRLTVL.

This rearrangement joins TRBV18 to TRBJ2-7, with TRBD1 as a possible D gene (5 bases). This CDR3 is 15 amino acids long. Trimming pared 4 bases from V and 0 bases from J, leaving 13 bases between. Germline lookup yields CDR1 KGHSH and CDR2 LQKENI. CDR3 coding DNA: TGTGCCAGCTCACGAGACGGACAAAGCTCCTACGAGCAGTACTTC. Residues: CASSRDGQSSYEQYF.

This clone has only a few counts. The chain is built from TRBV4-1 and TRBJ1-2; 8 bases match TRBD1. CDR3 length equals 16 residues. J was trimmed by 5 bases and V by 0 bases; bases with no gene match: 8. The germline V gene has CDR1 MGHRA and CDR2 YSYEKL. Here the CDR3 reads CASSQDPGQGKYGYTF. The CDR3 DNA follows: TGCGCCAGCAGCCAAGACCCCGGACAGGGAAAGTATGGCTACACCTTC.

The chain is built from TRBV12-3 or TRBV12-4 and TRBJ2-7; the match to TRBD2 covers 10 bases. CDR3 length: 13 amino acids. J was trimmed by 12 bases and V by 10 bases; bases with no gene match: 15. In nucleotides, the CDR3 is TGTGCCACCGGCACTAGCGGGACTGGGGATCCGTACTTC. It is translated as CATGTSGTGDPYF.